The source of this TCR beta chain is a study of Tregs in tolerant kidney transplant recipients. For the study at large: CFSE-labeled recipient PBMCs were cultured five to seven days with irradiated graft donor PBMCs, then FACS-sorted. Study-wide results and caveats: The most relevant donor-specific Treg TCRbeta repertoire apparently came from expansion with activated donor B cells. Biological reproducibility was not directly addressed in this study. Few patients were studied, so findings need validation in larger groups.

The table came from immunoSEQ multiplex PCR; TCRdb's copy has only in-frame clones and leaves some out. The sample consists of 4,200 or so clones, 56% of them appearing once. Points on this clone: Its antigen is currently unknown.

With 5 bases removed from V and 8 bases from J, the gap between germline ends came to 16 bases. CDR3 length: 13 amino acids. Germline-derived CDR1 and CDR2 are SQVTM and ANQGSEA. This sequence originates from a human donor in good health. This chain uses TRBV29-1 with TRBJ1-3; D is uncertain. Sequencing was done on a sample of CD8+ T cells from blood cultured with allogeneic cells. CDR3 in amino acids: CSVSLPPTHTIYF. CDR3 DNA sequence: TGCAGCGTTTCTCTACCCCCAACGCACACCATATATTTT.